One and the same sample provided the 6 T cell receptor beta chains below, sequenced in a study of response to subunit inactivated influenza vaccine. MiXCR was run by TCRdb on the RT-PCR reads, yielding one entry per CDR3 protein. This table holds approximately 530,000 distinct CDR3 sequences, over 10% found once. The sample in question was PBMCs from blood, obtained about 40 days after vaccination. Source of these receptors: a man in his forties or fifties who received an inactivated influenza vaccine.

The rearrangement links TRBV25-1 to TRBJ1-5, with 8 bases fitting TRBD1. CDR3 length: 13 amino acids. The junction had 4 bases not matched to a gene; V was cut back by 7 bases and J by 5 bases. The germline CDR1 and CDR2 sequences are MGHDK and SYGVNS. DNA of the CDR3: TGTGCCAGCACCGAGACAGGGGATCAGCCCCAGCATTTT. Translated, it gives CASTETGDQPQHF.

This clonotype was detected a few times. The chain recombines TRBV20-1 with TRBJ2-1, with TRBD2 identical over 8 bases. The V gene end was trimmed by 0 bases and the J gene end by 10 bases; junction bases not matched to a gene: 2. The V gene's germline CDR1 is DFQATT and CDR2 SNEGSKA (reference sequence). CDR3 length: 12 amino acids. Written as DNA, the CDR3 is TGCAGTGCTAGAGAGACTAGCGACGAGCAGTTCTTC. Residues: CSARETSDEQFF.

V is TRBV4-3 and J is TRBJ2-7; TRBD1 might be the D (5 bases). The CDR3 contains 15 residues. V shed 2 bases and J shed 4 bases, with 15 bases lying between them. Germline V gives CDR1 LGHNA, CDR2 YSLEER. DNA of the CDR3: TGCGCCAGCAGCCAATATTCGATAACAGGATACGAGCAGTACTTC. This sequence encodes CASSQYSITGYEQYF.

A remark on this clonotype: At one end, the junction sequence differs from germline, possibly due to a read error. The CDR3 reads CSVEDLGVVAGLDKEQFF. The CDR3, as DNA: TGCAGCGTTGAAGATCTTGGGGTTGTAGCGGGTTTAGACAAGGAGCAGTTCTTC. V gene TRBV29-1 combines with J gene TRBJ2-1; 7 bases align to TRBD2. Germline CDR1 reads SQVTM; CDR2 reads ANQGSEA. CDR3 length: 18 amino acids.

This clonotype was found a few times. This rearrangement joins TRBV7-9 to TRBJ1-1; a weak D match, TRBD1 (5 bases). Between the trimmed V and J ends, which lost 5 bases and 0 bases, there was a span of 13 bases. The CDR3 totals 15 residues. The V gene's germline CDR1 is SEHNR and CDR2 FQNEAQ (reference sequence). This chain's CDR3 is CASSPTGTLNTEAFF. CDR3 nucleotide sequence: TGTGCCAGCAGCCCGACCGGGACCTTGAACACTGAAGCTTTCTTT.

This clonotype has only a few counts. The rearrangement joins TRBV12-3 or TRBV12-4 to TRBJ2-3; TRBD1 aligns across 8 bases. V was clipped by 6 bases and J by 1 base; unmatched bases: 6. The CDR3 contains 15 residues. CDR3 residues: CASRSTGGGTDTQYF. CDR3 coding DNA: TGTGCCAGCAGGTCTACAGGGGGAGGCACAGATACGCAGTATTTT.